These T cell receptor beta chains were read from a single sample in a study of cytomegalovirus exposure and HLA in healthy donors. Clones were read by immunoSEQ multiplex PCR, and TCRdb kept only the in-frame ones, dropping some. Of about 110,000 clones in the sample, around 73% were seen once. The sample comprised PBMCs. These receptors were collected from a man aged 25-45 years in good health and CMV-seronegative. Both conserved end residues are part of each CDR3. D genes are given only for firm matches. For some rows the clone size is stated as once, few or many, or as a class when expanded; others skip it.

TRBV6-5	NA	TRBJ2-7	NA	13	CASSGNQGHEQYF	TGTGCCAGCAGTGGGAACCAGGGGCATGAGCAGTACTTC
TRBV7-6	NA	TRBJ2-2	NA	14	CASSPAEGTGELFF	TGTGCCAGCAGCCCGGCGGAAGGCACCGGGGAGCTGTTTTTT
TRBV7-9	NA	TRBJ2-7	NA	12	CASSSQRYEQYF	TGTGCCAGCAGCTCCCAGCGATACGAGCAGTACTTC
TRBV2	NA	TRBJ2-5	TRBD2	15	CASTSGRSFEETQYF	TGTGCCAGCACAAGCGGGAGGTCCTTTGAAGAGACCCAGTACTTC
TRBV28	NA	TRBJ2-5	TRBD2	15	CASSPPSGSGETQYF	TGTGCCAGCAGTCCCCCTAGCGGGAGTGGTGAGACCCAGTACTTC
TRBV19	NA	TRBJ1-6	NA	14	CASSIQGVESPLHF	TGTGCCAGTAGTATACAGGGTGTCGAGTCACCCCTCCACTTT
TRBV7-3	NA	TRBJ2-5	NA	13	CASSFGAQETQYF	TGTGCCAGCAGCTTTGGGGCACAAGAGACCCAGTACTTC
TRBV5-4	few	TRBJ2-3	TRBD2	14	CASSFSGSSDTQYF	TGTGCCAGCAGCTTTAGCGGGAGCTCAGATACGCAGTATTTT
TRBV14	NA	TRBJ2-7	TRBD2	14	CASSPPSGPYEQYF	TGTGCCAGCAGCCCCCCTAGCGGACCCTACGAGCAGTACTTC
TRBV6-4	NA	TRBJ2-2	NA	13	CASSLDSTGELFF	TGTGCCAGCAGCCTCGACAGCACCGGGGAGCTGTTTTTT
TRBV5-4	once	TRBJ2-3	TRBD2	13	CASSLAGGDTQYF	TGTGCCAGCAGCCTAGCGGGAGGTGATACGCAGTATTTT
TRBV30	NA	TRBJ2-7	TRBD1	12	CAWNTGGYEQYF	TGTGCCTGGAATACAGGGGGCTACGAGCAGTACTTC
TRBV9	NA	TRBJ2-1	NA	14	CASSANQGLSVQFF	TGTGCCAGCAGCGCCAACCAGGGTCTTAGTGTGCAGTTCTTC
TRBV7-3	NA	TRBJ2-1	NA	17	CASSLKPSGVPYNEQFF	TGTGCCAGCAGCTTAAAGCCCTCGGGAGTTCCCTACAATGAGCAGTTCTTC
TRBV6-5	NA	TRBJ1-4	NA	13	CASSADSPEKLFF	TGTGCCAGCAGCGCGGACAGTCCTGAAAAACTGTTTTTT
TRBV7-3	NA	TRBJ1-5	TRBD1	18	CASSLHRGQGAFNQPQHF	TGTGCCAGCAGCTTACATCGGGGACAGGGGGCGTTCAATCAGCCCCAGCATTTT
TRBV5-1	NA	TRBJ2-5	TRBD2	18	CASSHGTSGGADQETQYF	TGCGCCAGCAGCCACGGGACTAGCGGGGGGGCCGACCAAGAGACCCAGTACTTC
TRBV11-2	NA	TRBJ2-1	TRBD2	15	CASSFLAGVQNEQFF	TGTGCCAGCAGCTTCTTAGCGGGGGTACAGAATGAGCAGTTCTTC
TRBV7-9	few	TRBJ2-6	NA	17	CASSLAGGNSGANVLTF	TGTGCCAGCAGCTTAGCCGGGGGTAACTCTGGGGCCAACGTCCTGACTTTC
TRBV30	NA	TRBJ2-3	NA	14	CAWSGLHSTDTQYF	TGTGCCTGGAGTGGACTCCACAGCACAGATACGCAGTATTTT
TRBV29-1	NA	TRBJ2-2	TRBD1	13	CSGRQGGTGELFF	TGCAGCGGGAGACAGGGCGGCACCGGGGAGCTGTTTTTT
TRBV2	few	TRBJ1-3	NA	16	CASSGDKLSSGNTIYF	TGTGCCAGCAGTGGGGACAAACTATCTAGTGGAAACACCATATATTTT
TRBV5-4	few	TRBJ2-1	NA	14	CASSGQSSYNEQFF	TGTGCCAGTTCTGGGCAGAGCTCCTACAATGAGCAGTTCTTC
TRBV29-1	NA	TRBJ1-5	TRBD1	14	CSVMVAGGNQPQHF	TGCAGCGTAATGGTGGCAGGGGGGAATCAGCCCCAGCATTTT
TRBV30	NA	TRBJ1-2	NA	13	CAWMDSRPVGYTF	TGTGCCTGGATGGACTCAAGGCCTGTTGGCTACACCTTC
TRBV7-8	NA	TRBJ1-5	NA	17	CASSQTPGRVSNQPQHF	TGTGCCAGCAGCCAAACACCCGGCAGGGTGAGCAATCAGCCCCAGCATTTT
TRBV29-1	NA	TRBJ1-6	NA	13	CSVVQGDNSPLHF	TGCAGCGTTGTGCAGGGCGATAATTCACCCCTCCACTTT
TRBV18	NA	TRBJ2-7	TRBD1	16	CASSPSGTGQLYEQYF	TGTGCCAGCTCACCAAGCGGGACAGGGCAGCTCTACGAGCAGTACTTC
TRBV6-5	NA	TRBJ2-1	NA	15	CASCKIGSSYNEQFF	TGTGCCAGCTGTAAAATAGGGAGCTCCTACAATGAGCAGTTCTTC
TRBV6-5	NA	TRBJ2-7	NA	13	CASSYDRTYEQYF	TGTGCCAGCAGTTACGACAGAACCTACGAGCAGTACTTC
TRBV27	NA	TRBJ2-7	NA	14	CASSLSASTYEQYF	TGTGCCAGCAGTTTATCCGCGTCTACCTACGAGCAGTACTTC
TRBV2	NA	TRBJ2-1	TRBD2	15	CASRGPSGREDEQFF	TGTGCCAGCAGGGGCCCTAGCGGGAGGGAGGATGAGCAGTTCTTC
TRBV6-1	NA	TRBJ1-5	NA	15	CASSEYGPSSEPQHF	TGTGCCAGCAGTGAATATGGGCCAAGCTCGGAGCCCCAGCATTTT
TRBV4-1	NA	TRBJ2-5	TRBD2	17	CASSQGLAGGRGETQYF	TGCGCCAGCAGCCAGGGACTAGCGGGGGGCCGGGGGGAGACCCAGTACTTC
TRBV28	NA	TRBJ1-3	TRBD1	14	CASSLDRAGNTIYF	TGTGCCAGCAGTTTAGACAGGGCTGGAAACACCATATATTTT
TRBV2	once	TRBJ2-7	TRBD2	13	CASQREESYEQYF	TGTGCCAGCCAGCGGGAGGAATCCTACGAGCAGTACTTC
TRBV28	few	TRBJ2-1	TRBD1	14	CASRPWDSFNEQFF	TGTGCCAGCAGGCCCTGGGACAGCTTCAATGAGCAGTTCTTC
TRBV5-6	once	TRBJ1-2	TRBD1	15	CASSSDHRGAYGYTF	TGTGCCAGCAGCTCAGACCACAGGGGAGCCTATGGCTACACCTTC
TRBV30	once	TRBJ2-1	NA	15	CAWSVRAGLGAEQFF	TGTGCCTGGAGTGTACGTGCGGGCTTGGGGGCTGAGCAGTTCTTC
TRBV30	once	TRBJ2-2	NA	13	CAWTSANTGELFF	TGTGCCTGGACTAGCGCGAACACCGGGGAGCTGTTTTTT
TRBV5-4	once	TRBJ2-3	TRBD2	15	CASSLDSGGTDTQYF	TGTGCCAGCAGCTTGGATTCGGGAGGTACAGATACGCAGTATTTT
TRBV10-3	NA	TRBJ1-3	NA	15	CAITAGDYSGNTIYF	TGTGCCATCACTGCGGGGGACTACTCTGGAAACACCATATATTTT
TRBV11-2	NA	TRBJ2-7	TRBD1	16	CASSPRRQGARDEQYF	TGTGCCAGCAGCCCCCGGCGACAGGGGGCGCGCGACGAGCAGTACTTC
TRBV19	NA	TRBJ1-1	NA	12	CASRAANTEAFF	TGTGCCAGTAGGGCCGCGAACACTGAAGCTTTCTTT
TRBV18	NA	TRBJ1-5	NA	15	CASSRGMEGYQPQHF	TGTGCCAGCTCACGGGGTATGGAGGGCTACCAGCCCCAGCATTTT
TRBV7-9	NA	TRBJ1-2	TRBD1	16	CASSLREGASHYGYTF	TGTGCCAGCAGCTTAAGAGAGGGGGCGAGTCACTATGGCTACACCTTC
TRBV6-6	NA	TRBJ1-2	TRBD1	15	CASSQGQAVSYGYTF	TGTGCCAGCAGTCAAGGACAGGCGGTATCCTATGGCTACACCTTC
TRBV30	NA	TRBJ1-3	NA	13	CAWSRVSGNTIYF	TGTGCCTGGAGCAGGGTATCTGGAAACACCATATATTTT
TRBV18	NA	TRBJ1-2	TRBD1	16	CASSTILGQGDYGYTF	TGTGCCAGCTCAACGATTCTAGGACAGGGGGACTATGGCTACACCTTC
TRBV6-1	NA	TRBJ1-1	NA	14	CASRIQEITTEAFF	TGTGCCAGCAGGATTCAGGAAATCACCACTGAAGCTTTCTTT
TRBV19	NA	TRBJ2-6	TRBD2	18	CVSSTGLAGSSGANVLTF	TGTGTCAGTAGTACAGGACTAGCGGGAAGCTCTGGGGCCAACGTCCTGACTTTC
TRBV29-1	once	TRBJ2-5	TRBD1	16	CSVDRVGGVGEETQYF	TGCAGCGTGGACAGGGTGGGGGGAGTCGGAGAAGAGACCCAGTACTTC
TRBV27	NA	TRBJ2-7	TRBD1	12	CASGTGVYEQYF	TGTGCCAGCGGGACAGGGGTATACGAGCAGTACTTC
TRBV5-6	NA	TRBJ2-7	TRBD1	14	CASSFGTGTYEQYF	TGTGCCAGCAGCTTTGGGACAGGGACCTACGAGCAGTACTTC
TRBV6-5	few	TRBJ1-1	NA	12	CASSYSGQGAFF	TGTGCCAGCAGTTACTCCGGACAAGGGGCTTTCTTT
TRBV5-1	NA	TRBJ2-5	NA	12	CASSLGHATQYF	TGCGCTAGCAGCTTGGGACACGCGACCCAGTACTTC
TRBV28	NA	TRBJ2-1	TRBD2	16	CASSHIAGVTYNEQFF	TGTGCCAGCAGTCACATAGCGGGAGTCACCTACAATGAGCAGTTCTTC